The 5 T cell receptor beta chains given below trace back to one sample, sequenced in a study of T cells in Graves' hyperthyroidism and ophthalmopathy (dated by TCRdb to about 2019). Library preparation employed multiplex PCR. For sequencing, an Illumina HiSeq 2000 was employed. The TCR beta CDR3 regions were amplified from RNA transcripts. The first round of RT-PCR for the TCR CDR3 was performed with the HTBI primer set and the Qiagen OneStep RT-PCR kit. Clones were called with MiXCR by TCRdb after fastp trimmed the public reads at Q25, and only in-frame beta chains were retained. Duplicate CDR3 protein sequences are folded into a single record with the most common DNA and genes. This sample is represented by about 350,000 distinct CDR3 sequences; approximately 17% of them were singletons. The top ten clonotypes cover around a third of the sample. The sequenced material came from blood. All receptors come from a woman under 40 with Graves' hyperthyroidism that later progressed to Graves' ophthalmopathy.

This clonotype was counted ten times or more. The chain combines TRBV28 with TRBJ1-4, with 9 bases fitting TRBD1. CDR3 size: 15 residues. Trimming removed 5 bases from V and 6 bases from J; junction bases left unmatched: 7. Germline CDR1 reads MDHEN; CDR2 reads SYDVKM. The CDR3 sequence is CASSRQGVVYEKLFF. CDR3 DNA: TGTGCCAGCAGTCGACAGGGGGTTGTATATGAAAAACTGTTTTTT.

This clonotype was seen at least ten times. The chain links TRBV30 to TRBJ2-7; D perhaps matches TRBD1 (6 bases). CDR3 size: 14 residues. V was trimmed by 2 bases and J by 2 bases, leaving 13 bases between them. Germline CDR1 GTSNPN, CDR2 SVGIG (reference sequence). This CDR3 is CAWSPTGGPYEQYF. The DNA of the CDR3 is TGTGCCTGGAGTCCGACAGGCGGACCCTACGAGCAGTACTTC.

This clonotype was counted between two and nine times. The chain combines TRBV27 with TRBJ2-2; D is possibly TRBD1 (7 bases). The germline CDR1 and CDR2 sequences are MNHEY and SMNVEV (reference sequence). V shed 7 bases and J shed 3 bases, with 18 bases lying between them. This CDR3 is 16 amino acids long. The CDR3 region has the DNA TGTGCCAGCACCTTTTCAGGGGGAGGATACACCGGGGAGCTGTTTTTT. Translation: CASTFSGGGYTGELFF.

This clonotype has a handful of counts. The V and J genes are TRBV19 and TRBJ1-5; tentative D call: TRBD1 (6 bases). The V end lost 2 bases, the J end lost 7 bases, and 12 bases lay between the germline ends. This CDR3 comprises 14 residues. CDR1 and CDR2 (germline): LNHDA, SQIVND (reference sequence). CDR3 sequence: CASSIQGHLQPQHF. CDR3 bases: TGTGCCAGTAGTATACAGGGACACCTCCAGCCCCAGCATTTT.

This clonotype appeared a few times. The genes are TRBV20-1 and TRBJ1-6, with D unclear. V shed 6 bases and J shed 7 bases, with 13 bases lying between them. CDR1 is DFQATT and CDR2 is SNEGSKA in the germline V gene (reference sequence). The length of the CDR3 is 13 residues. The CDR3 loop reads CSAGVSPNSPLHF. The DNA of the CDR3 is TGCAGTGCCGGAGTTTCGCCAAATTCACCCCTCCACTTT.